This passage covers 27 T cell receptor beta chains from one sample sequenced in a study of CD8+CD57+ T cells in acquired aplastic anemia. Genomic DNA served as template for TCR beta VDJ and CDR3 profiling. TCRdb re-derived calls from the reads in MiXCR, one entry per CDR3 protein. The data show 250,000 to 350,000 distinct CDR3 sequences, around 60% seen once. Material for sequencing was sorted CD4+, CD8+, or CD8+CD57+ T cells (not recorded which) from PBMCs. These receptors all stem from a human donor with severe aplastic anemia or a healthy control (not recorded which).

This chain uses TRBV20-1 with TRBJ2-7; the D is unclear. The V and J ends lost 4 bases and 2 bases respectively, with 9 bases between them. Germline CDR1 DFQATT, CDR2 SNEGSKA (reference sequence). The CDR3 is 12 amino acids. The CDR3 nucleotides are TGCAGTGCTACCGCTCCGACCTACGAGCAGTACTTC. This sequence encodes CSATAPTYEQYF.

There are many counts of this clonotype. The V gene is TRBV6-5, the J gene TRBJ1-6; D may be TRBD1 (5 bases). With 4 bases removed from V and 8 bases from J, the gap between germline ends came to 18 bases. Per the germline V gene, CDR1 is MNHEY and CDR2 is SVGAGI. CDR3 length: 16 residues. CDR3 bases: TGTGCCAGCAGTTCTCCGCCAGGGCAAAGGGATTCACCCCTCCACTTT. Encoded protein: CASSSPPGQRDSPLHF.

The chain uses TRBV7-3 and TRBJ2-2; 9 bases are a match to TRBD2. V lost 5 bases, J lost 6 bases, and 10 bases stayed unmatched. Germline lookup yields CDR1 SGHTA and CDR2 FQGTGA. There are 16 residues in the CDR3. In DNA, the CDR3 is TGTGCCAGCAGCCCCCCCCGGGCGGGAGGGTCCGGGGAGCTGTTTTTT. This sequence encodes CASSPPRAGGSGELFF.

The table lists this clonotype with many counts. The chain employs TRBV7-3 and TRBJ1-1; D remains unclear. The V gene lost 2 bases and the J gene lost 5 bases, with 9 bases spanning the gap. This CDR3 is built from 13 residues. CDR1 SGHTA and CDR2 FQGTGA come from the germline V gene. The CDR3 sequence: CASSLVADTEAFF. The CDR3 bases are TGTGCCAGCAGCTTAGTGGCAGATACTGAAGCTTTCTTT.

CDR3 sequence (DNA): TGTGCCAGCAGCGTAGCAAGCTCGGGGGATCAGCCCCAGCATTTT. Protein sequence: CASSVASSGDQPQHF. The chain is built from TRBV9 and TRBJ1-5; maybe TRBD1 (5 bases). The CDR3 length is 15 residues. The germline V and J ends were trimmed by 0 bases and 5 bases, with 12 bases remaining between them. Germline CDR1 and CDR2: SGDLS and YYNGEE. The full variable domain, completed using reference TRBV9 and TRBJ1-5, is DSGVTQTPKHLITATGQRVTLRCSPRSGDLSVYWYQQSLDQGLQFLIQYYNGEERAKGNILERFSAQQFPDLHSELNLSSLELGDSALYFCASSVASSGDQPQHFGDGTRLSIL.

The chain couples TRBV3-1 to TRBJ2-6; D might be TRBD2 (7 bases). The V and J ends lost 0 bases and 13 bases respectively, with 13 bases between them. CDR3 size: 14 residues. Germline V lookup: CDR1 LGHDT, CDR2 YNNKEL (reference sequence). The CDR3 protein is CASSQDGGGLVLTF. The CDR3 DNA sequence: TGTGCCAGCAGCCAAGACGGCGGGGGCCTAGTCCTGACTTTC.

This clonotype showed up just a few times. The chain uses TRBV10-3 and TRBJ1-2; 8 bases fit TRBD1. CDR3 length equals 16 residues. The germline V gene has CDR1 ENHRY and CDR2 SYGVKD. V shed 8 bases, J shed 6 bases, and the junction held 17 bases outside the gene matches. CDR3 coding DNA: TGTGCCATCGCAAGTTACCAGACAGGGGATGGAAATGGCTACACCTTC. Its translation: CAIASYQTGDGNGYTF.

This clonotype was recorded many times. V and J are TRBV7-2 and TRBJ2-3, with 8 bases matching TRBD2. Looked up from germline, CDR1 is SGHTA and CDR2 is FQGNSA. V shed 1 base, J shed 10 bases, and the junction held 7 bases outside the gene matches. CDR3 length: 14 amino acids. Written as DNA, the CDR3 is TGTGCCAGCAGCTTAGGAGGACCGGGGGGGGCGCAGTATTTT. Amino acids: CASSLGGPGGAQYF.

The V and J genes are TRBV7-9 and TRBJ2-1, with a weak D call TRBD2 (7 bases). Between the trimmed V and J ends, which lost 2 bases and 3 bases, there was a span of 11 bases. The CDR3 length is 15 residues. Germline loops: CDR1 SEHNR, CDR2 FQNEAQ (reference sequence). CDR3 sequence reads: CASSLRGGRYNEQFF. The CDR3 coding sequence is TGTGCCAGCAGCTTAAGGGGGGGCCGCTACAATGAGCAGTTCTTC.

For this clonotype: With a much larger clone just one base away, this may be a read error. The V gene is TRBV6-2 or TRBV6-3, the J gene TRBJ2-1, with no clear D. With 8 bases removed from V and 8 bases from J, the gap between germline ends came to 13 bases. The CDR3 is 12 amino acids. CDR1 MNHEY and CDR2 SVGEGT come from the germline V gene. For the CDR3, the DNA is TGTGCCAGCGTATCATTAGTTCATGAGCAGTTCTTC. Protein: CASVSLVHEQFF.

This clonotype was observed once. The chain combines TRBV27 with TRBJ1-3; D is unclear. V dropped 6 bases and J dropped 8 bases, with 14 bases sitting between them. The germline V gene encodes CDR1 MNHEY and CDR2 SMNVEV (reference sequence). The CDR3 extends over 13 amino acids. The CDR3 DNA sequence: TGTGCCAGCAGGAGACTGGGCTCCTACACCATATATTTT. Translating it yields CASRRLGSYTIYF.

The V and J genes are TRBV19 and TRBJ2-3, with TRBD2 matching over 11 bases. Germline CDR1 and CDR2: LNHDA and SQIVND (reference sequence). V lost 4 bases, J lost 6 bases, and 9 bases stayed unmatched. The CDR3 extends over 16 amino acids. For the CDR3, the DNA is TGTGCCAGTAGTAGAGGATTAGCGGGAGGGAAGGATACGCAGTATTTT. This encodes CASSRGLAGGKDTQYF.

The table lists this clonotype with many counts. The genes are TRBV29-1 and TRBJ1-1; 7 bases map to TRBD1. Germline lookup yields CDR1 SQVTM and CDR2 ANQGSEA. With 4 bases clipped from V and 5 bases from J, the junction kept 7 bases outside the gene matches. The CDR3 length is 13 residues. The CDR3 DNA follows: TGCAGCGTTGCAGAGGGGGCTTGGACTGAAGCTTTCTTT. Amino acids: CSVAEGAWTEAFF.

This CDR3 is CSARDLRGGGTDTQYF. The CDR3 DNA sequence: TGCAGTGCTAGAGATCTCAGGGGGGGGGGGACAGATACGCAGTATTTT. The genes are TRBV20-1 and TRBJ2-3; D assignment may be TRBD1 or TRBD2 (7 bases each). CDR1 and CDR2 from the germline V gene are DFQATT and SNEGSKA (reference sequence). The CDR3 has 16 amino acids. Trimming cost V 0 bases and J 3 bases, with 16 bases left between them.

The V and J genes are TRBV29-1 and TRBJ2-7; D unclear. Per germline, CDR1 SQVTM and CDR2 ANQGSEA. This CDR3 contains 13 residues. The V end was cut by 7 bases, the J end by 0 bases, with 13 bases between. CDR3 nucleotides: TGCAGCGCCAACAGTGATAGCTCCTACGAGCAGTACTTC. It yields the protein CSANSDSSYEQYF.

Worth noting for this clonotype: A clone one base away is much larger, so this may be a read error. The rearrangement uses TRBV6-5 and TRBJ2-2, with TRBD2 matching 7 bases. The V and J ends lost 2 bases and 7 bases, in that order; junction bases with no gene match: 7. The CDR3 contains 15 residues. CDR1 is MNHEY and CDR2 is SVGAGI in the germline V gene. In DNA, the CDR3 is TGTGCCAGCAGTTACGGGTTTCGGGGGGACGGGGAGCTGTTTTTT. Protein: CASSYGFRGDGELFF.

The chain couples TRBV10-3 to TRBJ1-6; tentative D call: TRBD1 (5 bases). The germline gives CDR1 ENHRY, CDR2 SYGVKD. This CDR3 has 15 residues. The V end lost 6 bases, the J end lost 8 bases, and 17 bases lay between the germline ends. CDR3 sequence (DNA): TGTGCCATCAGCGCGGGACGGCTTCAGGATTCACCCCTCCACTTT. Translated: CAISAGRLQDSPLHF.

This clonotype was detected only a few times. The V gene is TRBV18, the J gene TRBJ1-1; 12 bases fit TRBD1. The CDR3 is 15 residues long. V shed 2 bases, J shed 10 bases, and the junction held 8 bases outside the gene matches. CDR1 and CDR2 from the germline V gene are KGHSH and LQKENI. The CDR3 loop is CASSPTWDRGRGAFF. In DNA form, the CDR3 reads TGTGCCAGCTCACCAACGTGGGACAGGGGGCGAGGAGCTTTCTTT.

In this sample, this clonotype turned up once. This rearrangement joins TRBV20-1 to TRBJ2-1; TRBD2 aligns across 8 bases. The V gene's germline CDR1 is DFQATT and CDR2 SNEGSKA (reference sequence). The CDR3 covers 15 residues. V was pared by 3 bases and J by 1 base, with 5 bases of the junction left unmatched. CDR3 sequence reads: CSARGLVGSYNEQFF. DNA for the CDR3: TGCAGTGCTAGGGGACTAGTTGGTTCCTACAATGAGCAGTTCTTC.

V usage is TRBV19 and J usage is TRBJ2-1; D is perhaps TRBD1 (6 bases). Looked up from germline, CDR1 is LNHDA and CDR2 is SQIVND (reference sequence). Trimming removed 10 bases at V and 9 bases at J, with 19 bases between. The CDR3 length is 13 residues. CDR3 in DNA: TGTGCCACCAACGCAGGGGAACAGGCTGAGCAGTTCTTC. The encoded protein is CATNAGEQAEQFF. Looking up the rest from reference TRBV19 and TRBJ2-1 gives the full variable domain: DGGITQSPKYLFRKEGQNVTLSCEQNLNHDAMYWYRQDPGQGLRLIYYSQIVNDFQKGDIAEGYSVSREKKESFPLTVTSAQKNPTAFYLCATNAGEQAEQFFGPGTRLTVL.

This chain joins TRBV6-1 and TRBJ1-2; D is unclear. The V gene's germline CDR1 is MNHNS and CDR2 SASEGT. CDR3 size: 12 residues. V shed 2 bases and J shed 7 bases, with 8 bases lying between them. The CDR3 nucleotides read TGTGCCAGCAGTGAAACGGGAATTGGCTACACCTTC. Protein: CASSETGIGYTF.

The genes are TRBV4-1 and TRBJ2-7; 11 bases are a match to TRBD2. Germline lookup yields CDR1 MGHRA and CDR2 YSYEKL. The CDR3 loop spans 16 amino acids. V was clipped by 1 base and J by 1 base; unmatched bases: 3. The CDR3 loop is CASSQGLAGGSYEQYF. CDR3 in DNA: TGCGCCAGCAGCCAAGGGCTAGCGGGGGGATCCTACGAGCAGTACTTC.

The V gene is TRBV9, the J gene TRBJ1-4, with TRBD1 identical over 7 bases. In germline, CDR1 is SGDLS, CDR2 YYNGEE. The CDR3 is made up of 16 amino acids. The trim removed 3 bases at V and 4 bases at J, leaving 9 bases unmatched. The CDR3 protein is CASSALNRDSNEKLFF. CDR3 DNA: TGTGCCAGCAGCGCACTCAACCGGGACAGTAATGAAAAACTGTTTTTT.

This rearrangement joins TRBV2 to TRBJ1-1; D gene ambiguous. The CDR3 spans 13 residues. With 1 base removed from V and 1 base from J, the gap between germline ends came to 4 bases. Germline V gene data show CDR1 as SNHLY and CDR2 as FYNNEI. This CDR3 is CASSEEQNTEAFF. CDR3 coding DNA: TGTGCCAGCAGTGAAGAGCAGAACACTGAAGCTTTCTTT. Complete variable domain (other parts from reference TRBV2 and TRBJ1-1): EPEVTQTPSHQVTQMGQEVILRCVPISNHLYFYWYRQILGQKVEFLVSFYNNEISEKSEIFDDQFSVERPDGSNFTLKIRSTKLEDSAMYFCASSEEQNTEAFFGQGTRLTVV.

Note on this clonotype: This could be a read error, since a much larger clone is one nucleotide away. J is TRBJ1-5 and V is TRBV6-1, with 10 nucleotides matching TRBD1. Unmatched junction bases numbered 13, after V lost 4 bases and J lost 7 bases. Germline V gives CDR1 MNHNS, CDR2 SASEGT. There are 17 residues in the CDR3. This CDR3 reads CASSAGQGEGAHQPQHF. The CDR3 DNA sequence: TGTGCCAGCAGTGCAGGACAGGGGGAGGGGGCCCACCAGCCCCAGCATTTT.

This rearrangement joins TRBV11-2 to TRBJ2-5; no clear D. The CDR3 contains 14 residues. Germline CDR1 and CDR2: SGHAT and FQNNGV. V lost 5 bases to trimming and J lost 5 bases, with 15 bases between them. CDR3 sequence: CASSPPVFRETQYF. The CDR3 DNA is TGTGCCAGCAGCCCCCCAGTGTTTCGCGAGACCCAGTACTTC.

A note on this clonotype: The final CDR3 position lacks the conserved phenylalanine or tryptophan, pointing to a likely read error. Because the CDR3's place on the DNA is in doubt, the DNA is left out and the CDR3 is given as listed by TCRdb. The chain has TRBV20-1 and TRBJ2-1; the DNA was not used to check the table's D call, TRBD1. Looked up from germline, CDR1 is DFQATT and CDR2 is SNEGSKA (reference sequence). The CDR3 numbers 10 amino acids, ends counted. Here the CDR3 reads CSASEPGGTL.